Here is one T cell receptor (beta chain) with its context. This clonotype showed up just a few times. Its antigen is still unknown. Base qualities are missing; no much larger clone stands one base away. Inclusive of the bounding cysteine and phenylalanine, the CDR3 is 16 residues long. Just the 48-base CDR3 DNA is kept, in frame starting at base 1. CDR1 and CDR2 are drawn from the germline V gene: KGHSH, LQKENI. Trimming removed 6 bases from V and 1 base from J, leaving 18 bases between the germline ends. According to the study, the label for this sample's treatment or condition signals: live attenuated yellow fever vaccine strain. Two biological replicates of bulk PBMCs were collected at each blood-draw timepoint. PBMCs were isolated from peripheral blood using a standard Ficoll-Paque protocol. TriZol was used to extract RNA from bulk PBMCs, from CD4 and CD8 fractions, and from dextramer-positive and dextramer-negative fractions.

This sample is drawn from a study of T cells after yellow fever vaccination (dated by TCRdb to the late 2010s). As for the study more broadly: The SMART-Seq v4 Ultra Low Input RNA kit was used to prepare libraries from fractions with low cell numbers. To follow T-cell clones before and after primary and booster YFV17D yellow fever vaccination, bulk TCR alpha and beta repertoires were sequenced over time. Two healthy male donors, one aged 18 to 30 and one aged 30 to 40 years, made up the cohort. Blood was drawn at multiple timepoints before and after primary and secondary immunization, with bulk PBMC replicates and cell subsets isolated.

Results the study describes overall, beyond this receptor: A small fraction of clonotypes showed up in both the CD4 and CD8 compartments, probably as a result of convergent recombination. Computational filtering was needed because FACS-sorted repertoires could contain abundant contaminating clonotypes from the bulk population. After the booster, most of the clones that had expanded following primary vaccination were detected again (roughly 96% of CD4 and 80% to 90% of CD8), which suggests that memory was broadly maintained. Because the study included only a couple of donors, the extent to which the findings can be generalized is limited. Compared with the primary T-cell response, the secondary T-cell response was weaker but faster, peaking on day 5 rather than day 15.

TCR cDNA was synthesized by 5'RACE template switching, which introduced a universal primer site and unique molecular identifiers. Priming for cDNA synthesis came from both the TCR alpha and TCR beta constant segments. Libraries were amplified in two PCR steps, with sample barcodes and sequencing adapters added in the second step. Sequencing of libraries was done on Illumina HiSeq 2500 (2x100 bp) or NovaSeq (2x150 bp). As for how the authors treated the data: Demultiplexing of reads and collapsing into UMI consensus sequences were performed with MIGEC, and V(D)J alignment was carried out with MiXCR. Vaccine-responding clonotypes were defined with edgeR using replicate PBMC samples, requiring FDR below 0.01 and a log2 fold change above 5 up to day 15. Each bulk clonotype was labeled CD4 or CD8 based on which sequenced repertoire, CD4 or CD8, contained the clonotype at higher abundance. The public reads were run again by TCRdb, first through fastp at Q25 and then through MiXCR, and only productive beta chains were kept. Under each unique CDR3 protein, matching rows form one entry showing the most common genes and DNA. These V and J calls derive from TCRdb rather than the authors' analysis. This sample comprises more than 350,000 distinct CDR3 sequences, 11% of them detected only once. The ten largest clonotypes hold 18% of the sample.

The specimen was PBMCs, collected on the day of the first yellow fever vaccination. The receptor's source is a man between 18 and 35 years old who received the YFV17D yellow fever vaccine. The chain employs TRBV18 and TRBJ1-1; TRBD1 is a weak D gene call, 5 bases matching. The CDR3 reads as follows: CASSLSRGEANTEAFF. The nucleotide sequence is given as TGTGCCAGCTCCCTCAGTCGAGGGGAGGCGAACACTGAAGCTTTCTTT.